Each of the 8 T cell receptor beta chains below was sequenced from the same sample in a study of T cell responses to AZD1222 COVID-19 vaccine. Assay: immunoSEQ multiplex PCR; the TCRdb copy retains only in-frame clones and omits some. Of 130,000 or so clones in the sample, roughly nine tenths were seen once. Sample: peripheral blood, taken on day 0 of AZD1222 vaccination. These TCRs come from an adult in good health.

This chain uses TRBV2 with TRBJ1-4; no clear D gene. The CDR3 is made up of 11 amino acids. V lost 4 bases and J 3 bases, leaving 0 bases between the germline ends. In germline, CDR1 is SNHLY, CDR2 FYNNEI. The CDR3 region is CASSANEKLFF. CDR3 coding DNA: TGTGCCAGCAGTGCTAATGAAAAACTGTTTTTT.

This clone occurred once. The chain joins TRBV19 to TRBJ1-2; tentative D call: TRBD1 (5 bases). Trimming removed 7 bases at V and 5 bases at J, with 17 bases between. CDR1 and CDR2 from the germline V gene are LNHDA and SQIVND (reference sequence). CDR3 size: 14 residues. In DNA, the CDR3 is TGTGCCAGTACCTCAGGGCGGGCAGTTTATGGCTACACCTTC. It specifies CASTSGRAVYGYTF.

V is TRBV5-1 and J is TRBJ1-2; TRBD1 agrees at 9 bases. CDR1 is SGHRS, CDR2 YFSETQ, per germline. The ends lost 7 bases at V and 10 bases at J; junction bases unmatched: 11. The CDR3 runs 13 residues. The CDR3 DNA follows: TGCGCCAGCCGATCCCGACAGGGGGATGACTACACCTTC. Amino acids: CASRSRQGDDYTF. The full variable domain, rest sourced from reference TRBV5-1 and TRBJ1-2, is KAGVTQTPRYLIKTRGQQVTLSCSPISGHRSVSWYQQTPGQGLQFLFEYFSETQRNKGNFPGRFSGRQFSNSRSEMNVSTLELGDSALYLCASRSRQGDDYTFGSGTRLTVV.

This sequence joins TRBV5-5 and TRBJ1-5; 7 bases line up with TRBD1. The CDR3 is 13 amino acids. Germline trimming cut 4 bases from V and 6 bases from J; bases unmatched to any gene: 4. Germline loops: CDR1 SGHKS, CDR2 YYEKEE (reference sequence). The CDR3 nucleotides are TGTGCCAGCAGCACGCAGGGGGGTCAGCCCCAGCATTTT. Translating it yields CASSTQGGQPQHF. Full variable domain (rest looked up from reference TRBV5-5 and TRBJ1-5): DAGVTQSPTHLIKTRGQQVTLRCSPISGHKSVSWYQQVLGQGPQFIFQYYEKEERGRGNFPDRFSARQFPNYSSELNVNALLLGDSALYLCASSTQGGQPQHFGDGTRLSIL.

The rearrangement links TRBV7-2 to TRBJ2-1; 9 bases are shared with TRBD2. Germline V gives CDR1 SGHTA, CDR2 FQGNSA. The CDR3 sequence is 16 residues long. The ends lost 2 bases at V and 3 bases at J; junction bases unmatched: 5. Written as DNA, the CDR3 is TGTGCCAGCAGCTTATCGGCTAGCGGGGACTACAATGAGCAGTTCTTC. Protein sequence: CASSLSASGDYNEQFF.

Comment on this clone: Relative to the germline gene, one junction end is altered; a read error may explain this. This chain joins TRBV11-2 and TRBJ1-2, with TRBD1 as a possible D gene (6 bases). There are 15 residues in the CDR3. CDR1 is SGHAT and CDR2 is FQNNGV in the germline V gene. CDR3 nucleotides: TGTGCCAGCAGCCACACAGGGAACCCTAATTATGGCTACACCTTC. Translating gives CASSHTGNPNYGYTF.

V usage is TRBV29-1 and J usage is TRBJ2-3, with a tentative D call TRBD1 (6 bases). This CDR3 contains 15 residues. The V gene's germline CDR1 is SQVTM and CDR2 ANQGSEA. Trimming removed 2 bases at V and 0 bases at J, with 12 bases between. The CDR3: CSVERGSDSTDTQYF. The CDR3 nucleotides read TGCAGCGTTGAAAGGGGGAGCGATAGCACAGATACGCAGTATTTT.

The rearrangement links TRBV4-1 to TRBJ2-7; 8 bases match TRBD2. This CDR3 has 15 amino acids. Trimming cost V 1 base and J 4 bases; bases outside gene matches: 6. Per the germline V gene, CDR1 is MGHRA and CDR2 is YSYEKL. This CDR3 reads CASSQGRSGVYEQYF. For the CDR3, the DNA is TGCGCCAGCAGCCAAGGTCGTAGCGGGGTGTACGAGCAGTACTTC.